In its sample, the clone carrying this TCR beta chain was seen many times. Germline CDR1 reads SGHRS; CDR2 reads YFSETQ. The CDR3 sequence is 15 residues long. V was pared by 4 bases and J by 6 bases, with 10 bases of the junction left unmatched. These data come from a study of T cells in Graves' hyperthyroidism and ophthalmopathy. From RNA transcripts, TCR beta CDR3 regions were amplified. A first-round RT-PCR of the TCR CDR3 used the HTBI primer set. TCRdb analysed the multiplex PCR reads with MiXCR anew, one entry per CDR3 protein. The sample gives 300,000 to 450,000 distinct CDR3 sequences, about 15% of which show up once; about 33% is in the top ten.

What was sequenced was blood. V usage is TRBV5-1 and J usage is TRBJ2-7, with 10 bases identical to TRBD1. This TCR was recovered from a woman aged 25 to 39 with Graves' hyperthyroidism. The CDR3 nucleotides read TGCGCCAGCAGCCCGGAGACCGGGACAGGGGCCGAGCAGTACTTC. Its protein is CASSPETGTGAEQYF.